This T cell receptor beta chain was captured by sequencing in a study of T cell changes during pregnancy in multiple sclerosis. Some clones are missing from TCRdb's copy, which holds only in-frame ones; the method was immunoSEQ multiplex PCR. Of 55,000 to 70,000 clones listed, about 92% are singletons. V shed 9 bases, J shed 6 bases, and the junction held 5 bases outside the gene matches. Looked up from germline, CDR1 is MGHDK and CDR2 is SYGVNS. There are 13 residues in the CDR3. The material sequenced was CD8+ T cells from peripheral blood mononuclear cells, taken in the third trimester of pregnancy. The TCR comes from a female donor in good health, enrolled as a control in a pregnancy study. The chain uses TRBV25-1 and TRBJ1-6; 7 bases align to TRBD1. The CDR3 DNA is TGTGCCAGTTACAGGGGCGGTAATTCACCCCTCCACTTT. Its translation: CASYRGGNSPLHF.